The 12 T cell receptor beta chains listed next were all sequenced from one sample in a study of blood T cell repertoires in COVID-19. Produced via immunoSEQ multiplex PCR; TCRdb's table is partial and in-frame only. This repertoire shows fewer than 250,000 clones, around 83% found once; its top ten account for approximately 2.9%. The sequencing sample was made of peripheral blood. The receptors stem from a man in his fifties with active or convalescent COVID-19.

The chain carries TRBV6-2 or TRBV6-3 and TRBJ1-6; D perhaps matches TRBD1 (5 bases). The CDR3 spans 14 residues. From germline, CDR1 is MNHEY and CDR2 SVGEGT. The V end lost 6 bases, the J end lost 3 bases, and 9 bases lay between the germline ends. CDR3 sequence (DNA): TGTGCCAGCAGCCCAGGGAGCTATAATTCACCCCTCCACTTT. It encodes CASSPGSYNSPLHF.

This sequence joins TRBV7-2 and TRBJ2-1; 9 bases are shared with TRBD1. The length of the CDR3 is 16 residues. Germline assignment: CDR1 SGHTA and CDR2 FQGNSA. The V segment lost 0 bases and the J segment 6 bases; nucleotides outside the gene matches: 6. In nucleotides, the CDR3 is TGTGCCAGCAGCTTAGCCGGGACAGGGTTGCGCAATGAGCAGTTCTTC. This translates into CASSLAGTGLRNEQFF.

The chain joins TRBV11-2 to TRBJ2-3; no clear D. Trimming took off 7 bases at V and 0 bases at J, with 14 bases between the two ends. This CDR3 region has 15 residues. Germline V lookup: CDR1 SGHAT, CDR2 FQNNGV. As DNA, the CDR3 is TGTGCCAGCACCCACTTCCGGTCTAGCACAGATACGCAGTATTTT. Its protein is CASTHFRSSTDTQYF.

Regarding this clone: The same CDR3 also results from other DNA sequences found in this sample. The chain has TRBV19 and TRBJ1-5; the D gene is possibly TRBD1 (6 bases). The CDR3 length is 14 residues. With 4 bases removed from V and 4 bases from J, the gap between germline ends came to 11 bases. Germline V CDR1 and CDR2: LNHDA, SQIVND (reference sequence). DNA of the CDR3: TGTGCCAGTAGTACTACAGGGTTGAATCAGCCCCAGCATTTT. Translating gives CASSTTGLNQPQHF.

The chain recombines TRBV6-5 with TRBJ2-2; D is possibly TRBD1 (6 bases). The CDR3 contains 14 residues. Germline CDR1 and CDR2: MNHEY and SVGAGI. V lost 10 bases, J lost 0 bases, and 12 bases lay in between. The CDR3 DNA is TGTGCCACCGGGACATTCACGAACACCGGGGAGCTGTTTTTT. Translating it yields CATGTFTNTGELFF.

The chain recombines TRBV30 with TRBJ2-3; D is unresolved. V shed 2 bases and J shed 5 bases, with 5 bases lying between them. The CDR3 loop spans 11 amino acids. Germline CDR1 reads GTSNPN; CDR2 reads SVGIG (reference sequence). The CDR3 sequence: CAWSPLDTQYF. The CDR3 nucleotides are TGTGCCTGGAGTCCCCTAGATACGCAGTATTTT.

The chain is built from TRBV12-3 or TRBV12-4 and TRBJ1-5; D gene unclear. This CDR3 is built from 12 residues. Trimming took 6 bases from V and 0 from J, leaving 3 bases between them. The CDR3 region is CASSFSNQPQHF. The CDR3 DNA reads as TGTGCCAGCAGCTTTAGCAATCAGCCCCAGCATTTT.

The chain joins TRBV28 to TRBJ2-5, with 7 nucleotides matching TRBD2. CDR1 and CDR2 (germline): MDHEN, SYDVKM. The CDR3 is made up of 11 amino acids. The J segment lost 7 bases and the V segment lost 7 bases, leaving 3 bases of the junction unmatched. CDR3 region: CASTPGGTQYF. The CDR3 DNA sequence: TGTGCCAGCACCCCGGGAGGGACCCAGTACTTC.

This sequence joins TRBV10-3 and TRBJ1-1; unclear D gene. The CDR3 runs to 12 residues. The germline V gene has CDR1 ENHRY and CDR2 SYGVKD. The ends were cut back, 6 bases at V and 1 base at J, with 6 bases in the middle. The CDR3 nucleotides are TGTGCCATCAGGGCCCAGAACACTGAAGCTTTCTTT. It translates to CAIRAQNTEAFF.

The chain combines TRBV11-3 with TRBJ2-2; D is possibly TRBD2 (5 bases). V was shortened by 5 bases and J by 0 bases, with 7 bases between the two germline ends. The germline gives CDR1 SGHNT, CDR2 YENEEA. The CDR3 loop spans 14 amino acids. The CDR3 sequence is CASSPGTNTGELFF. The DNA for the CDR3 is TGTGCCAGCAGCCCGGGGACGAACACCGGGGAGCTGTTTTTT. The full variable domain, with the rest looked up from reference TRBV11-3 and TRBJ2-2, is EAGVVQSPRYKIIEKKQPVAFWCNPISGHNTLYWYLQNLGQGPELLIRYENEEAVDDSQLPKDRFSAERLKGVDSTLKIQPAELGDSAVYLCASSPGTNTGELFFGEGSRLTVL.

V is TRBV21-1 and J is TRBJ2-3; the table assigns TRBD2, which was not confirmed against the DNA. TRBV21-1 is marked as a pseudogene. CDR3 length: 16 residues. This chain's CDR3 is CASSNPAGGSTDTQYF. The CDR3 bases are TGTGCCAGCAGCAACCCCGCGGGGGGAAGCACAGATACGCAGTATTTT.

V is TRBV24-1 and J is TRBJ1-2; no clear D. The CDR3 has 13 residues. Germline V gene data show CDR1 as KGHDR and CDR2 as SFDVKD. V lost 2 bases to trimming and J lost 4 bases, with 7 bases between them. The CDR3 sequence is CATSDWGGYGYTF. CDR3 coding DNA: TGTGCCACCAGTGATTGGGGAGGCTATGGCTACACCTTC.